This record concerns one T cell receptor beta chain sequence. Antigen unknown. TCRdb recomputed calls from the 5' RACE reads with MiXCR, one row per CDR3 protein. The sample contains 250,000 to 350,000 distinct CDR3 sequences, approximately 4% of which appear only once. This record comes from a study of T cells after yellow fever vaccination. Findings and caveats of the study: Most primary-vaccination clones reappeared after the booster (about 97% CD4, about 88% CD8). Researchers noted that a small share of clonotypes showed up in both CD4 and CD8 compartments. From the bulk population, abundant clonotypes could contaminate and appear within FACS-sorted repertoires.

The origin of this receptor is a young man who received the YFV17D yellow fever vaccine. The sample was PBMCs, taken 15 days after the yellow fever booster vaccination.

CDR3 loop: CASGIAGDIGELFF. The CDR3 DNA reads as TGTGCCAGCGGCATAGCGGGGGACATCGGGGAGCTGTTTTTT. The chain links TRBV11-2 to TRBJ2-2, with 9 bases matching TRBD2. CDR3 size: 14 residues. The V gene's germline CDR1 is SGHAT and CDR2 FQNNGV. V lost 8 bases to trimming and J lost 7 bases; unmatched junction nucleotides: 8.